This TCR beta chain appears in the sequencing data of a study of radiotherapy plus CTLA-4 blockade in lung cancer. Sequencing used immunoSEQ multiplex PCR; TCRdb keeps in-frame clones, though not all of them. The sample holds tens of thousands of clones, 70% to 90% seen once. This clone has just one count. The ends were cut back, 4 bases at V and 6 bases at J, with 20 bases in the middle. Germline V gives CDR1 LNHDA, CDR2 SQIVND (reference sequence). This CDR3 contains 16 residues. V gene TRBV19 combines with J gene TRBJ2-3; tentative D call: TRBD2 (7 bases). Sequences were derived from peripheral blood, sampled from a patient treated with radiotherapy plus ipilimumab. This receptor was taken from a human donor with non-small cell lung cancer whose response to radiotherapy plus ipilimumab could not be evaluated. CDR3 sequence: CASSRGGAGDGDTQYF. The CDR3 region has the DNA TGTGCCAGTAGTAGAGGGGGGGCGGGAGATGGCGATACGCAGTATTTT.